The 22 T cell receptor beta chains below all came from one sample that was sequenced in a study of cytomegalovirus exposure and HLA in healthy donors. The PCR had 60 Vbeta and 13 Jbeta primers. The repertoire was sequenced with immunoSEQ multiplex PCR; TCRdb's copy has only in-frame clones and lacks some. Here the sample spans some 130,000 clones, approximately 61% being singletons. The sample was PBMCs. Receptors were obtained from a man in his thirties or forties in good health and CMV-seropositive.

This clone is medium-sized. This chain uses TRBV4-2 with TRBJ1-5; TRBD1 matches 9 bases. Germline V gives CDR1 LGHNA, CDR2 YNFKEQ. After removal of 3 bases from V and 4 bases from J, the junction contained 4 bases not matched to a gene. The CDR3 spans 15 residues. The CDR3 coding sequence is TGTGCCAGCAGCCAGGACGGACAGGGGAATCAGCCCCAGCATTTT. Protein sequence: CASSQDGQGNQPQHF.

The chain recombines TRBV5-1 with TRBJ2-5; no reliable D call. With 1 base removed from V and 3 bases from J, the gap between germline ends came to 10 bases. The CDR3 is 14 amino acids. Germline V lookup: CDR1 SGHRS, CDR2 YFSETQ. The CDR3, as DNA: TGCGCCAGCAGCTTGTTTATGGCTGAAGAGACCCAGTACTTC. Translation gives CASSLFMAEETQYF.

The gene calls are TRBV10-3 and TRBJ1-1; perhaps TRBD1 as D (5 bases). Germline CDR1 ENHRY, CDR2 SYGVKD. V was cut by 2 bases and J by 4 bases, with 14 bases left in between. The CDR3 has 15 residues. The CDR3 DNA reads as TGTGCCATCAGTGAGCATAGGGGAGGGAGCACTGAAGCTTTCTTT. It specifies CAISEHRGGSTEAFF.

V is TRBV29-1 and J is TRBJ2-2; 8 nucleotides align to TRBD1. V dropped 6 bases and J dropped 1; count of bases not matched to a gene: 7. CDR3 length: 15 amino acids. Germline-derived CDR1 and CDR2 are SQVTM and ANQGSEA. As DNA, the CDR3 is TGCAGCGTCCCCGCCGGACAGGGGAACACCGGGGAGCTGTTTTTT. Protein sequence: CSVPAGQGNTGELFF.

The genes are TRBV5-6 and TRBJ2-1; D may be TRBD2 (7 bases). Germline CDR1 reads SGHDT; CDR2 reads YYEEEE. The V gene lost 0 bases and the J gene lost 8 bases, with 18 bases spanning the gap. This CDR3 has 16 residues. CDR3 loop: CASSLALSGRGDEQFF. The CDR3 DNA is TGTGCCAGCAGCTTGGCTTTGTCGGGGAGGGGGGATGAGCAGTTCTTC. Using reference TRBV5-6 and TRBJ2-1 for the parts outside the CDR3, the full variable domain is DAGVTQSPTHLIKTRGQQVTLRCSPKSGHDTVSWYQQALGQGPQFIFQYYEEEERQRGNFPDRFSGHQFPNYSSELNVNALLLGDSALYLCASSLALSGRGDEQFFGPGTRLTVL.

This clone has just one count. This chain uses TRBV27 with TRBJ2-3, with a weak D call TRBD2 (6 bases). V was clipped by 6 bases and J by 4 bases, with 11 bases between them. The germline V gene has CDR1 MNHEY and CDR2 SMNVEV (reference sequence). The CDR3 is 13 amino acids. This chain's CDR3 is CASRMTSPDTQYF. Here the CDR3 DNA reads TGTGCCAGCAGAATGACTAGTCCAGATACGCAGTATTTT.

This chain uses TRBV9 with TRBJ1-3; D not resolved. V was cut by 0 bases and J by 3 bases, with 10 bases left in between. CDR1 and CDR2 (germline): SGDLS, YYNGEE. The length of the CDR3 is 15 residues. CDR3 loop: CASSVEGGGGNTIYF. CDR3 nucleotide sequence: TGTGCCAGCAGCGTAGAGGGCGGAGGTGGAAACACCATATATTTT.

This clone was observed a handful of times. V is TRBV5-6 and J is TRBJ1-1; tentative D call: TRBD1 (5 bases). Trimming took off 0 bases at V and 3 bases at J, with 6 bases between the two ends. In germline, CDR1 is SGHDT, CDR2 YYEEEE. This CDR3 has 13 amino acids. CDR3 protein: CASSLGRDTEAFF. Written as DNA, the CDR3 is TGTGCCAGCAGCTTGGGCAGGGACACTGAAGCTTTCTTT.

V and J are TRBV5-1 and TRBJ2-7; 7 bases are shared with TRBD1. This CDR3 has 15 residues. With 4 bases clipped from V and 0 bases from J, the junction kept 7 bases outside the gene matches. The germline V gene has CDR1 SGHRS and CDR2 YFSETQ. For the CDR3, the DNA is TGCGCCAGCAGCCCGCGGACAGGTTCCTCCTACGAGCAGTACTTC. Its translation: CASSPRTGSSYEQYF.

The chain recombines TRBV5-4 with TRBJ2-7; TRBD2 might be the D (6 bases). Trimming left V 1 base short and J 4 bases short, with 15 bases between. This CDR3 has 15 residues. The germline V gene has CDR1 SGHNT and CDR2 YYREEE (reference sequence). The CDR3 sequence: CASSLRGDRRYEQYF. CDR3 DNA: TGTGCCAGCAGCTTGCGCGGGGACCGTAGGTACGAGCAGTACTTC. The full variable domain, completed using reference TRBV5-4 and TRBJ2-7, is ETGVTQSPTHLIKTRGQQVTLRCSSQSGHNTVSWYQQALGQGPQFIFQYYREEENGRGNFPPRFSGLQFPNYSSELNVNALELDDSALYLCASSLRGDRRYEQYFGPGTRLTVT.

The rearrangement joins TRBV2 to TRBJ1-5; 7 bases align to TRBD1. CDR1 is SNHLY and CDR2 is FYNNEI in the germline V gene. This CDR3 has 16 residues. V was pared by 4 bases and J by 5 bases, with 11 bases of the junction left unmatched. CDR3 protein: CASSGWTGARHQPQHF. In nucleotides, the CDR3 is TGTGCCAGCAGTGGCTGGACAGGAGCGCGGCATCAGCCCCAGCATTTT.

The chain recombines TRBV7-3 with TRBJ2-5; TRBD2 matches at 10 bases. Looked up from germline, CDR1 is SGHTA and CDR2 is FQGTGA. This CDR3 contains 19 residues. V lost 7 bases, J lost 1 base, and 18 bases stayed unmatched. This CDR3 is CASIPGLAECLAFQETQYF. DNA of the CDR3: TGTGCCAGCATCCCCGGACTAGCGGAATGCCTGGCTTTCCAAGAGACCCAGTACTTC.

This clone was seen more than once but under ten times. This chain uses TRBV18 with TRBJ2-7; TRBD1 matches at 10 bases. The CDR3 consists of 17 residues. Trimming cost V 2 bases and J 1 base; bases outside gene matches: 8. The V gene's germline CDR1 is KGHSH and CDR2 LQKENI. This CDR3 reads CASSPTTGGAFSYEQYF. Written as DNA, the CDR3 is TGTGCCAGCTCACCAACGACAGGGGGCGCGTTTTCCTACGAGCAGTACTTC.

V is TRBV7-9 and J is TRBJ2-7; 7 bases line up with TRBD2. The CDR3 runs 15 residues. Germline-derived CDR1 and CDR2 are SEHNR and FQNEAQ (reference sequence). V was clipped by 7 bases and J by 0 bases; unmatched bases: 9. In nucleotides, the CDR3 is TGTGCCAGCACCCAATTCGGCGGGAGCTCCTACGAGCAGTACTTC. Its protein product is CASTQFGGSSYEQYF.

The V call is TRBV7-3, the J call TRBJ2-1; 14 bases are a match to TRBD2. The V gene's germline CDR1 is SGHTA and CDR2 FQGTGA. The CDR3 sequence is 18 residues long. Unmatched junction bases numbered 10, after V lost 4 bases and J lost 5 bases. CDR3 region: CASSSTGTSGRGHNEQFF. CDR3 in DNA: TGTGCCAGCAGCTCAACCGGGACTAGCGGGAGAGGCCACAATGAGCAGTTCTTC.

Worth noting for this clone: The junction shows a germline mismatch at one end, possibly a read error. The CDR3 DNA is TGTGCCAGCAGCTTCGGAGTCCGGGAACCACAACCTTTT. This translates into CASSFGVREPQPF. J is TRBJ2-3 and V is TRBV5-6; possibly TRBD2 for D (5 bases). The CDR3 covers 13 residues. The germline gives CDR1 SGHDT, CDR2 YYEEEE.

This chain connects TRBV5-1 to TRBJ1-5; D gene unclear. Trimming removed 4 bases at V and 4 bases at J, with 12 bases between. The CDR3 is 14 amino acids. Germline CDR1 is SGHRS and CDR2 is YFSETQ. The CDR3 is CASSPSGFNQPQHF. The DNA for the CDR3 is TGCGCCAGCAGCCCGTCAGGCTTTAATCAGCCCCAGCATTTT.

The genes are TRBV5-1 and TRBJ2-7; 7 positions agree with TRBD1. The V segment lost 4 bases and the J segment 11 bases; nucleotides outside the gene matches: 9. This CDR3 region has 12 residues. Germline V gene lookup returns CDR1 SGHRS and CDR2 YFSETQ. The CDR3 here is CASSPGQDVEYF. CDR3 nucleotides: TGCGCCAGCAGCCCCGGACAGGATGTAGAGTACTTC.

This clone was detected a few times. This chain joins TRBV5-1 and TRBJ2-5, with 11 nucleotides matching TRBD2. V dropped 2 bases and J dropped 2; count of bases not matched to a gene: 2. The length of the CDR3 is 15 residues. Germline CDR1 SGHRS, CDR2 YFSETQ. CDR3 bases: TGCGCCAGCAGCTTTTGGACTAGCGGGCAAGAGACCCAGTACTTC. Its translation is CASSFWTSGQETQYF.

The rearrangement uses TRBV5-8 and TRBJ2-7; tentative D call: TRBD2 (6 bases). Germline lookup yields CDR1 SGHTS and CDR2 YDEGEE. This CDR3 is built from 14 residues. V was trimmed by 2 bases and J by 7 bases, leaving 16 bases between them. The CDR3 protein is CASSFRDWSDEQYF. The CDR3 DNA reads TGTGCCAGCAGCTTCCGGGACTGGTCTGATGAGCAGTACTTC.

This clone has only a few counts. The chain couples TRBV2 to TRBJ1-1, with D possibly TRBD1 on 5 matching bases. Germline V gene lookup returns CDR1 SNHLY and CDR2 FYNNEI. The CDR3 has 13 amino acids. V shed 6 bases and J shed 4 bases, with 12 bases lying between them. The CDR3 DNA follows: TGTGCCAGCAGGGGGCGAGAAGGCACTGAAGCTTTCTTT. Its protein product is CASRGREGTEAFF.

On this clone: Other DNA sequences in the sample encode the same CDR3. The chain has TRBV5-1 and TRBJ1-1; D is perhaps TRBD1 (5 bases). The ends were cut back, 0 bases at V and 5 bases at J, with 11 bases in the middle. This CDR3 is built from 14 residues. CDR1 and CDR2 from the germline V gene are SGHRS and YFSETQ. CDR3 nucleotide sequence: TGCGCCAGCAGCTTGGTGGGCGGGGGAACTGAAGCTTTCTTT. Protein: CASSLVGGGTEAFF.